A selection of T cell receptor beta chains follows, all from one sample in a study of T cell responses to AZD1222 COVID-19 vaccine. Profiling relied on immunoSEQ multiplex PCR, and the TCRdb table lists in-frame clones only, not all of them. The sample lists about 35,000 clones; under 90% were seen once. The sample was peripheral blood, taken 28 days after the second AZD1222 dose. These receptors were taken from an adult who received the AZD1222 COVID-19 vaccine. The CDR3 runs from the conserved cysteine through the conserved F or W. D genes are given only for firm matches. For some rows the clone size is stated as once, few or many, or as a class when expanded; others skip it.

TRBV29-1,once,TRBJ2-3,.,TGCAGCGCCGCCCGGGTACAAGAGGATACGCAGTATTTT,CSAARVQEDTQYF
TRBV12-3/TRBV12-4,.,TRBJ1-5,.,TGTGCCAGCAGTCCCACAGGGAATCAGCCCCAGCATTTT,CASSPTGNQPQHF
TRBV28,.,TRBJ1-1,.,TGTGCCAGCAGTCCGCAGGGGAACACTGAAGCTTTCTTT,CASSPQGNTEAFF
TRBV11-2,.,TRBJ1-6,.,TGTGCCAGCAGCTTGAGGAATTCACCCCTCCACTTT,CASSLRNSPLHF
TRBV30,.,TRBJ2-1,TRBD2,TGTGCCTGGAGTGAGGGACTAGCGTTCCACAATGAGCAGTTCTTC,CAWSEGLAFHNEQFF
TRBV3-1/TRBV3-2,.,TRBJ2-7,.,TGTGCCAGCAGCTCCACCTTAGACCCCTCCTACGAGCAGTACTTC,CASSSTLDPSYEQYF
TRBV28,.,TRBJ2-1,.,TGTGCCAGCAGTTTATCGTGGCTAGCGAGACACAATGAGCAGTTCTTC,CASSLSWLARHNEQFF
TRBV15,.,TRBJ2-5,.,TGTGCCACCAGCAGAGAGAAGGGCCAGTGGGAGACCCAGTACTTC,CATSREKGQWETQYF
TRBV27,few,TRBJ1-2,TRBD1,TGTGCCAGCAGGGGGACAGGGGGCGACTATGGCTACACCTTC,CASRGTGGDYGYTF
TRBV10-2,.,TRBJ1-4,TRBD1,TGCGCCAGCAGGCCCAACAGGGGAAATAATGAAAAACTGTTTTTT,CASRPNRGNNEKLFF
TRBV7-2,.,TRBJ1-3,.,TGTGCCAGCAGCTCCCAGATCGCAACAGCTGGAAACACCATATATTTT,CASSSQIATAGNTIYF
TRBV29-1,.,TRBJ1-2,.,TGCAGCGCCTCCGGGGTCCAGGGTGGCTACACCTTC,CSASGVQGGYTF
TRBV30,.,TRBJ1-4,.,TGTGCCCTGGACTCGCGTGGTGGGAATGAAAAACTGTTTTTT,CALDSRGGNEKLFF
TRBV19,.,TRBJ1-2,.,TGTGCCAGTAGTATAACATGGGAGGGAGGCGACTATGGCTACACCTTC,CASSITWEGGDYGYTF
TRBV10-2,once,TRBJ2-5,.,TGCGCCAGCAGTGATACCGGGACTGAAGAAGAGACCCAGTACTTC,CASSDTGTEEETQYF
TRBV11-2,.,TRBJ1-2,.,TGTGCCAGCAGCTTATTTCCTAACTATGGCTACACCTTC,CASSLFPNYGYTF
TRBV11-3,.,TRBJ1-3,.,TGTGCCAGCAGCTTCGGCCTTTATGATACCATATATTTT,CASSFGLYDTIYF
TRBV6-5,.,TRBJ1-5,.,TGTGCCAGCAGACCTCAAGGTGGGCAGCCCCAGCATTTT,CASRPQGGQPQHF
TRBV19,.,TRBJ2-2,TRBD1,TGTGCCAGTAGTGCCCGGGACAGGAACACCGGGGAGCTGTTTTTT,CASSARDRNTGELFF
TRBV30,.,TRBJ1-4,TRBD1,TGTGCCTGGAGTCGACAGGGTTTAGGCGGACTGTTTTTT,CAWSRQGLGGLFF
TRBV28,.,TRBJ2-7,.,TGTGCCAGCAGCCACCGGGGCGAGCAGTACTTC,CASSHRGEQYF
TRBV7-8,.,TRBJ1-1,TRBD1,TGTGCCAGCAGCTTAGACGGGACAGGGAGGGCTTTCTTT,CASSLDGTGRAFF
TRBV5-1,.,TRBJ1-2,.,TGCGCCAGCAGCTTGGCCGGGTCTGGAGGCTACACCTTC,CASSLAGSGGYTF
TRBV5-6,once,TRBJ1-2,.,TGTGCCAGCAGCTTGATGGGAGATGGCTACACCTTC,CASSLMGDGYTF
TRBV2,.,TRBJ2-5,TRBD2,TGTGCCAGCAGTGAAACTAGCGGGGGCCGGGGGACCCAGTACTTC,CASSETSGGRGTQYF
TRBV6-5,.,TRBJ2-7,TRBD1,TGTGCCAGCAGCCCCAGGACAGGGGGCTACGAGCAGTACTTC,CASSPRTGGYEQYF
TRBV5-1,.,TRBJ2-1,.,TGCGCCAGCAGCTTACAAACAGGAAACAATGAGCAGTTCTTC,CASSLQTGNNEQFF
TRBV3-1/TRBV3-2,.,TRBJ2-5,TRBD2,TGTGCCAGCAGCCAAGGTGCGGGGGGGGTCCCTGGGGTCCAGTACTTC,CASSQGAGGVPGVQYF
TRBV5-1,.,TRBJ1-4,.,TGCGCCAGCAGCTTGCGACAGTCTTCAACTAATGAAAAACTGTTTTTT,CASSLRQSSTNEKLFF
TRBV7-9,few,TRBJ1-3,.,TGTGCCAGCTCCACGCCGACCTACAACACCATATATTTT,CASSTPTYNTIYF
TRBV4-2,.,TRBJ2-1,.,TGTGCCAGCAGCCAAGTTAATGAGCAGTTCTTC,CASSQVNEQFF
TRBV30,.,TRBJ1-1,.,TGTGCCTGGAACAAGGGGGGAGGGAACACTGAAGCTTTCTTT,CAWNKGGGNTEAFF
TRBV28,.,TRBJ1-6,TRBD1,TGTGCCAGCAGTTGGGACAGGATAAGGGGAAATTCACCCCTCCACTTT,CASSWDRIRGNSPLHF
TRBV5-1,.,TRBJ2-2,TRBD1,TGCGCCAGCAGCAGAGGACAGGGAGGCACCGGGGAGCTGTTTTTT,CASSRGQGGTGELFF
TRBV6-6,.,TRBJ1-1,.,TGTGCCAGCAGCCCCGGGGGGAACACTGAAGCTTTCTTT,CASSPGGNTEAFF
TRBV5-5,.,TRBJ1-6,TRBD1,TGTGCCAGCAGCTTGGGCGTAGGAGGGGGCTCACCCCTCCACTTT,CASSLGVGGGSPLHF
TRBV7-3,.,TRBJ2-5,.,TGTGCCAGCAGCCTTTCCTCTTCTCGCGGGCAAGAGACCCAGTACTTC,CASSLSSSRGQETQYF
TRBV29-1,.,TRBJ2-1,.,TGCAGCGTTGAAGTGCAGGGGGAGCAGTTCTTC,CSVEVQGEQFF
TRBV2,.,TRBJ2-3,.,TGTGCCAGCAGTGATTACTACATTAGCACAGATACGCAGTATTTT,CASSDYYISTDTQYF
TRBV30,.,TRBJ1-2,.,TGTGCCTGGAGTCTACAGTATGGCTACACCTTC,CAWSLQYGYTF
TRBV27,.,TRBJ2-7,.,TGTGCCAGCTCTCCCCCGGAATACTTC,CASSPPEYF
TRBV6-5,.,TRBJ2-3,.,TGTGCCAGCAGTTACTCGGACCCCTCGGATACGCAGTATTTT,CASSYSDPSDTQYF